The clone carrying this TCR beta chain came up many times. The CDR3 spans 13 residues. From germline, CDR1 is SGHTA and CDR2 FQGTGA. V was trimmed by 4 bases and J by 0 bases, leaving 6 bases between them. This record comes from a study of T cells after yellow fever vaccination. TCRdb reprocessed the 5' RACE reads with MiXCR, giving one entry per CDR3 protein. The sample has more than 20,000 distinct CDR3 sequences, around 5.5% seen once; the top ten hold around 20%. Material: PBMCs, either bulk or a sorted T-cell subset (CD4+, CD8+, memory, or dextramer-sorted; not recorded which), obtained about 49 days after the first yellow fever vaccination. The chain links TRBV7-3 to TRBJ1-1; D is unclear. The source of this sequence is a man younger than 35 who received the YFV17D yellow fever vaccine. CDR3 bases: TGTGCCAGCAGCTCTTACTTGAACACTGAAGCTTTCTTT. Translated: CASSSYLNTEAFF.